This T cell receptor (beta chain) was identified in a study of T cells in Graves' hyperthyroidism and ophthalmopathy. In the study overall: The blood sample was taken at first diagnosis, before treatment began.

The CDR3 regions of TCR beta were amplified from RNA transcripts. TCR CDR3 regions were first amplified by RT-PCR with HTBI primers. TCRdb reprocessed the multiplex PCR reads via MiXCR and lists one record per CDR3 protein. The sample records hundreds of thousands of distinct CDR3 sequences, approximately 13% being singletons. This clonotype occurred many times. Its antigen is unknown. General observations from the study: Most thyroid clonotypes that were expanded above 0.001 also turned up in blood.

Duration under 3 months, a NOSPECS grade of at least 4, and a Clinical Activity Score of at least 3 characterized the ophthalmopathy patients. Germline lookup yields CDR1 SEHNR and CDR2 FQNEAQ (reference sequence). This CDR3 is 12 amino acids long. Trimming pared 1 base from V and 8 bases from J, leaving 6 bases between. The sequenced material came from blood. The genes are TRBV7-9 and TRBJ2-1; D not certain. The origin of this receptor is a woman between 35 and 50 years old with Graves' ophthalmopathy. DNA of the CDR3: TGTGCCAGCAGCTTAGGCTATTATGAGCAGTTCTTC. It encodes CASSLGYYEQFF. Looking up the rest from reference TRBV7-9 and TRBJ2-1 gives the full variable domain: DTGVSQNPRHKITKRGQNVTFRCDPISEHNRLYWYRQTLGQGPEFLTYFQNEAQLEKSRLLSDRFSAERPKGSFSTLEIQRTEQGDSAMYLCASSLGYYEQFFGPGTRLTVL.